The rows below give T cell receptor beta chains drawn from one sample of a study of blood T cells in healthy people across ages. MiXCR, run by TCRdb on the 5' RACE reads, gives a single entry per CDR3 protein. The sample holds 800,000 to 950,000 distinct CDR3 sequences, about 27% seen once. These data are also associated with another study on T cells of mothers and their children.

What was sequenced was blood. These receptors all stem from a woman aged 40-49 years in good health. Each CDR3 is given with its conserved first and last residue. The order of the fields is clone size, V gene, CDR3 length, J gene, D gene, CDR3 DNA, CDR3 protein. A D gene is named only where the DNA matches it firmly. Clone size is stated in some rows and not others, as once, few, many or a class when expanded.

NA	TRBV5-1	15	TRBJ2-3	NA	TGCGCCAGCAGCCTGGAACAGGGAGACACAGATACGCAGTATTTT	CASSLEQGDTDTQYF
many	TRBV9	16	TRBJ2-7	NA	TGTGCCAGCAGCGCGGGTTCGGGGGCGATTGGGTACGAGCAGTACTTC	CASSAGSGAIGYEQYF
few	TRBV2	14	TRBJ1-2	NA	TGTGCCAGCGGATACCAGGGGACCGCAGATGGCTACACCTTC	CASGYQGTADGYTF
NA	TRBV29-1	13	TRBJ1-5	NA	TGCGGCGTTGTTCAGGGGATGGGTCAGCCCCAGCATTTT	CGVVQGMGQPQHF
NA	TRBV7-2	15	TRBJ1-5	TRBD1	TGTGTCAGCAGCTTGGACAGGCGCGAAAATCAGCCCCAGCATTTT	CVSSLDRRENQPQHF
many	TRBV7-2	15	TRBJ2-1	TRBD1	TGTGCCAGCAGCGGGGACAGGGGGGCTAACAATGAGCAGTTCTTC	CASSGDRGANNEQFF
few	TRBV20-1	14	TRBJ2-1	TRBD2	TGCAGTGCTAGAGTAGCGGGGCTGGGTAATGAGCAGTTCTTC	CSARVAGLGNEQFF
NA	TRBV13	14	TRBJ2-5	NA	TGTGCCAGCAGCTTCCCGGGGAAAGAAGAGACCCAGTACTTC	CASSFPGKEETQYF
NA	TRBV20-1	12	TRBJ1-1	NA	TGCAGTGAGGAGGGGGTGAGGGCTGAAGCTTTCTTT	CSEEGVRAEAFF
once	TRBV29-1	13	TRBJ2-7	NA	TGCAGCGTTGGGGGTAGGGGACCCTACGAGCAGTACTTC	CSVGGRGPYEQYF
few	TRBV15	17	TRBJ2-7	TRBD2	TGTGCCACCAGCAGAGACAGGCGGACCGGGACTAGCTACGAGCAGTACTTC	CATSRDRRTGTSYEQYF
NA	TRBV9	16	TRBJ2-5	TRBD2	TGTGCCAGCAGCCCGACTAGCGGGGGGCCTGGGGAGACCCAGTACTTC	CASSPTSGGPGETQYF
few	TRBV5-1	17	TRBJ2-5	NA	TGCGCCAGCAACTCCGGGGGATCAGGTGGTAGACAAGAGACCCAGTACTTC	CASNSGGSGGRQETQYF
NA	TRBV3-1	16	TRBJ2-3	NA	TGTGCCAGCAGCCAAGGGGAACCGACAGGTACAGATACGCAGTATTTT	CASSQGEPTGTDTQYF
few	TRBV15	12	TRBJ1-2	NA	TGTGCCACCAGGGGCTCGTCCTATGGCTACACCTTC	CATRGSSYGYTF
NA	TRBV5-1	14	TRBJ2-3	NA	TGCGCCAGCAGCTTGACTAGGGTTCCAGATACGCAGTATTTT	CASSLTRVPDTQYF
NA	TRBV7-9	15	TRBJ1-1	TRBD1	TGTGCCAGCAAACTAGCCGACAGGGGCGACACTGAAGCTTTCTTT	CASKLADRGDTEAFF
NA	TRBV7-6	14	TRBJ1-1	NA	TGTGCCAGCAGCTTGATGACCCGGGGGACTGAAGCTTTCTTT	CASSLMTRGTEAFF
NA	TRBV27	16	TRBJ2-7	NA	TGTGCCAGCAGTTCCTCAGGACTTTTATTAGGCTACGAGCAGTACTTC	CASSSSGLLLGYEQYF
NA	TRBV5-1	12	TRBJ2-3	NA	TGCGCCAGCAGCTTGGAGGACAGTACGCAGTATTTT	CASSLEDSTQYF
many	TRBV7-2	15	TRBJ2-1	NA	TGTGCCAGCAGCCCGGGAGCGACAGGGCCGGGTGAGCAGTTCTTC	CASSPGATGPGEQFF
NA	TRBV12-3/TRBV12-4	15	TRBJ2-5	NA	TGTGCCAGCAGCAAAGGGCCCCTAGTTGAGGAGACCCAGTACTTC	CASSKGPLVEETQYF
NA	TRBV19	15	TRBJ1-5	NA	TGTGCCAGTAGTCCGGACCGGGCCTTCAATCAGCCCCAGCATTTT	CASSPDRAFNQPQHF
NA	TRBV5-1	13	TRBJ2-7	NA	TGCGCCAGCAGCTTCCGGGACGACTACGAGCAGTACTTC	CASSFRDDYEQYF
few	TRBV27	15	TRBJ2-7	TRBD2	TGTGCCAGCAGTCACTTGACTAGCGGGGCTAACGAGCAGTACTTC	CASSHLTSGANEQYF
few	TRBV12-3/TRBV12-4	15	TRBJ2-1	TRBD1	TGTGCCAGCAGACTAGGACAGGGAAGCTACAATGAGCAGTTCTTC	CASRLGQGSYNEQFF
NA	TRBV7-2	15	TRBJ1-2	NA	TGTGCCAGCAGCCCAGAAGGTCCAGGGAACTATGGCTACACCTTC	CASSPEGPGNYGYTF
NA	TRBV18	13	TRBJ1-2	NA	TGTGCCAGCTCACAAGCCAGGGAGAGTGGCTACACCTTC	CASSQARESGYTF
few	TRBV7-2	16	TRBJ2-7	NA	TGTGCCAGCAGCTTAGCCACGCGGCCAGCCCTCTACGAGCAGTACTTC	CASSLATRPALYEQYF
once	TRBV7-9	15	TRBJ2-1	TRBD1	TGTGCCAGCAGCTTCGGGACAGGGAATGGTGATGAGCAGTTCTTC	CASSFGTGNGDEQFF
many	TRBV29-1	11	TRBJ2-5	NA	TGCAGCGTTAGAAACCAAGAGACCCAGTACTTC	CSVRNQETQYF
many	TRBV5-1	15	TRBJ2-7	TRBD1	TGCGCCAGCAGCAAATGGGACAGGGGGAACTACGAGCAGTACTTC	CASSKWDRGNYEQYF